The rows below give T cell receptor beta chains drawn from one sample of a study of shared clonotypes between healthy human individuals. Profiling relied on immunoSEQ multiplex PCR, and the TCRdb table lists in-frame clones only, not all of them. The table shows hundreds of thousands of clones, with roughly 79% occurring only once. The sample consisted of PBMCs. The source of these receptors is a woman in her 40s in good health. Some clones in this sample may be carry-over from other donors' samples. CDR3s include the opening cysteine and the closing phenylalanine or tryptophan. The D gene is left open where the match is weak. Where a row states a size, it is once, few, many or the class of an expanded clone; other rows omit it.

TRBJ2-1 | - | TRBV18 | TRBD1 | TGTGCCAGCTCACTCAGACAGGGGGCGGCAAGCGGCCCGGAGCAGTTCTTC | CASSLRQGAASGPEQFF
TRBJ2-7 | - | TRBV2 | TRBD2 | TGTGCCAGCACCTCACTAGCGGCTCTATACGAGCAGTACTTC | CASTSLAALYEQYF
TRBJ2-5 | - | TRBV25-1 | - | TGTGCCAGCAGTGAATTTGGTACTCAAGAGACCCAGTACTTC | CASSEFGTQETQYF
TRBJ2-3 | few | TRBV19 | TRBD2 | TGTGCCAGTAGTATCCAGCGGGACCGGGTCCTTCGAGCAGATACGCAGTATTTT | CASSIQRDRVLRADTQYF
TRBJ2-2 | - | TRBV6-6 | - | TGTGCCAGCAGCCGGAACACCGGGGAGCTGTTTTTT | CASSRNTGELFF
TRBJ2-7 | - | TRBV28 | TRBD2 | TGTGCCAGCAGATACGGCCTTCTAGCGGGAGGGCCGTACGAGCAGTACTTC | CASRYGLLAGGPYEQYF
TRBJ2-7 | - | TRBV4-3 | TRBD1 | TGCGCCAGCAGCCCCCGGGACAGGGCTCACGAGCAGTACTTC | CASSPRDRAHEQYF
TRBJ1-5 | - | TRBV4-2 | - | TGTGCCAGCAGCCAAGGTTTTGGGCAGTACAATCAGCCCCAGCATTTT | CASSQGFGQYNQPQHF
TRBJ2-3 | - | TRBV7-8 | TRBD2 | TGTGCCAGCAGCCGGACTAGCGGCACAGATACGCAGTATTTT | CASSRTSGTDTQYF
TRBJ2-7 | - | TRBV5-6 | TRBD2 | TGTGCCAGCAGCTTGGTGCGGGGGTCGAACTACGAGCAGTACTTC | CASSLVRGSNYEQYF
TRBJ1-1 | once | TRBV28 | TRBD1 | TGTGCCAGCAGTTACAGGGGGGTAGGCACTGAAGCTTTCTTT | CASSYRGVGTEAFF
TRBJ2-1 | - | TRBV11-2 | TRBD1 | TGTGCCAGCAGCTTATGGAGGTTAAGCCGGGACAGGGGGCTAAATGAGCAGTTCTTC | CASSLWRLSRDRGLNEQFF
TRBJ1-2 | few | TRBV2 | - | TGTGCCAGCAGTGAACAGGGAAACTATGGCTACACCTTC | CASSEQGNYGYTF
TRBJ1-1 | - | TRBV28 | - | TGTGCCAGCAGTTATGGGTCTGAAGCTTTCTTT | CASSYGSEAFF
TRBJ1-2 | - | TRBV28 | - | TGTGCCAGCAGTTCCCCCTTTTCGGGTAGCTATGGCTACACCTTC | CASSSPFSGSYGYTF
TRBJ2-5 | - | TRBV6-1 | - | TGTGCCAGCATTGGACACCTCCCCTACCAAGAGACCCAGTACTTC | CASIGHLPYQETQYF
TRBJ2-7 | - | TRBV18 | - | TGTGCCAGCTCACCCGACTCCTACGAGCAGTACTTC | CASSPDSYEQYF
TRBJ1-1 | - | TRBV14 | - | TGTGCCAGCAGCCAAGATACGGTTTTCGGCACTGAAGCTTTCTTT | CASSQDTVFGTEAFF
TRBJ2-1 | - | TRBV5-1 | TRBD2 | TGCGCCAGCAGCTTGGCACTGGGGCGGGAGCCTAACAATGAGCAGTTCTTC | CASSLALGREPNNEQFF
TRBJ2-5 | - | TRBV7-9 | - | TGTGCCAGCAGCGAAGACCAGGGATTTAGAATAGAGACCCAGTACTTC | CASSEDQGFRIETQYF
TRBJ1-2 | - | TRBV6-5 | TRBD1 | TGTGCCAGCAGTTACTACGGACAGGGACGCTATGGCTACACCTTC | CASSYYGQGRYGYTF
TRBJ2-1 | - | TRBV4-1 | TRBD2 | TGCGCCAGCAGCCACGGGGGGAGCTCCTACAATGAGCAGTTCTTC | CASSHGGSSYNEQFF
TRBJ2-2 | - | TRBV6-6 | TRBD2 | TGTGCCAGCAGCATAACTAGCGGGAGCACCGGGGAGCTGTTTTTT | CASSITSGSTGELFF
TRBJ2-2 | many | TRBV18 | TRBD1 | TGTGCCAGCTCACCTCCGACAGGGGGTTACACCGGGGAGCTGTTTTTT | CASSPPTGGYTGELFF
TRBJ1-2 | - | TRBV28 | - | TGTGCCAGCAGCTCCCCTAACTATGGCTACACCTTC | CASSSPNYGYTF
TRBJ2-5 | many | TRBV30 | - | TGTGCCTGGAGTGTCGGCTTAGAAGGGACCCAGTACTTC | CAWSVGLEGTQYF
TRBJ2-7 | - | TRBV29-1 | - | TGCAGCGTGGTCTCGGGCGAACACGAGCAGTACTTC | CSVVSGEHEQYF
TRBJ2-2 | - | TRBV30 | TRBD2 | TGTGCCTCCGCGGGGGACTATGGCGGGGAGCTGTTTTTT | CASAGDYGGELFF
TRBJ2-4 | - | TRBV10-3 | - | TGTGCCATCAGCTCGGACAGTGGGATCAAAAACATTCAGTACTTC | CAISSDSGIKNIQYF
TRBJ1-4 | once | TRBV13 | - | TGTGCCAGCAGCTTATTTGTGGCAACTAATGAAAAACTGTTTTTT | CASSLFVATNEKLFF
TRBJ1-1 | - | TRBV7-9 | - | TGTGCCAGCAGCCCGCGACAGCCGAACACTGAAGCTTTCTTT | CASSPRQPNTEAFF
TRBJ2-5 | - | TRBV7-3 | - | TGTGCCAGCAGCCTTCAGGGGGGCAGCGAGACCCAGTACTTC | CASSLQGGSETQYF
TRBJ1-2 | - | TRBV9 | - | TGTGCTTCCGAGGGCGGCAACTATGGCTACACCTTC | CASEGGNYGYTF
TRBJ1-1 | - | TRBV6-5 | TRBD1 | TGTGCCAGCAGTTACTTCCGGGACAGGGAGTGCACTGAAGCTTTCTTT | CASSYFRDRECTEAFF
TRBJ2-1 | - | TRBV7-3 | TRBD2 | TGTGCCAGCAGCTTGGGGGGACTAGCCTACAATGAGCAGTTCTTC | CASSLGGLAYNEQFF
TRBJ2-3 | - | TRBV5-6 | - | TGTGCCAGCAGCCGATGGGGGCGGGGGCTGGCAGATACGCAGTATTTT | CASSRWGRGLADTQYF
TRBJ1-1 | - | TRBV2 | - | TGTGCCAGCAGCCCGGGACAAGTCACTGAAGCTTTCTTT | CASSPGQVTEAFF
TRBJ1-2 | - | TRBV4-1 | TRBD1 | TGCGCCAGCAGCCCGGTAGGGACAGACTTTTGGGGCTACACCTTC | CASSPVGTDFWGYTF
TRBJ2-6 | - | TRBV19 | - | TGTGCCAGTAGTACCGCGGAAACAGCGAACTCTGGGGCCAACGTCCTGACTTTC | CASSTAETANSGANVLTF
TRBJ1-5 | - | TRBV29-1 | - | TGCAGCGTTGAAGATGGACCTAGGACCCTGGAGGGCAATCAGCCCCAGCATTTT | CSVEDGPRTLEGNQPQHF
TRBJ1-2 | few | TRBV6-5 | - | TGTGCCAGCAGGACTCTCTATGGCTACACCTTC | CASRTLYGYTF
TRBJ1-5 | - | TRBV6-5 | - | TGTGCCAGCAGGCGCCGGGGAAATCAGCCCCAGCATTTT | CASRRRGNQPQHF
TRBJ2-7 | - | TRBV5-4 | TRBD2 | TGTGCCAGCAGCTTGGCTGGACTAGCGGATTACGAGCAGTACTTC | CASSLAGLADYEQYF